The sequence of this T cell receptor beta chain was determined in a study of Tregs in tolerant kidney transplant recipients. Concerning this clone: Its specificity is not known.

Losses at the gene ends were 1 base for V and 5 bases for J; bases not matched to a gene: 8. Germline V CDR1 and CDR2: SGHVS, FQNEAQ. The CDR3 sequence is 15 residues long. Unstimulated regulatory T cells (CD4+CD25+CD127-), CD4+CD25- non-regulatory cells, CD4 and CD8 cells were FACS-sorted from thawed PBMCs. Broader study findings: Validation in larger populations is needed because few patients were studied.

Sequenced by immunoSEQ multiplex PCR; TCRdb stores in-frame clones only, minus some. The table includes about 78,000 clones, roughly 90% detected once. The sample here was Tregs from blood, taken before the transplant. The V gene is TRBV7-8, the J gene TRBJ2-7; TRBD1 matches at 7 bases. The receptor was derived from a human donor who received a combined kidney and bone marrow transplant. The chain's CDR3 is CASSLEETGYHEQYF. DNA for the CDR3: TGTGCCAGCAGCTTAGAAGAGACAGGGTACCACGAGCAGTACTTC. Full variable domain (missing parts from reference TRBV7-8 and TRBJ2-7): GAGVSQSPRYKVAKRGQDVALRCDPISGHVSLFWYQQALGQGPEFLTYFQNEAQLDKSGLPSDRFFAERPEGSVSTLKIQRTQQEDSAVYLCASSLEETGYHEQYFGPGTRLTVT.